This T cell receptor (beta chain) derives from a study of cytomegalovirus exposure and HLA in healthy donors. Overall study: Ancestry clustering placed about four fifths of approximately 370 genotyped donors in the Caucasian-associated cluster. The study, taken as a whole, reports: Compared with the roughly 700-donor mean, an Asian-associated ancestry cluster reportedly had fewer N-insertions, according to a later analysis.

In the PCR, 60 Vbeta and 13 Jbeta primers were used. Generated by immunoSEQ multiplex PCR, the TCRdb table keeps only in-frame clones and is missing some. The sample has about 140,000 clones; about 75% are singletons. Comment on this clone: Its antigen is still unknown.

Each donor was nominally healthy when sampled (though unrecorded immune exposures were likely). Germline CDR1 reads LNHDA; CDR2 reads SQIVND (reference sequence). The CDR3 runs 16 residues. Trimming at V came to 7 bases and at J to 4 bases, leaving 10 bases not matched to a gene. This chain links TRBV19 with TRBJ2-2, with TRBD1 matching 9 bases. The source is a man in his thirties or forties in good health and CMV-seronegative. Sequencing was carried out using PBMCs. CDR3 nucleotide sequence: TGTGCCAGTACCCTAACGGAGACAGGGGGCACCGGGGAGCTGTTTTTT. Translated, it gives CASTLTETGGTGELFF.